Shown below are 14 T cell receptor beta chains from a single sample sequenced in a study of OX40 agonist ivuxolimab in advanced cancers. Produced via immunoSEQ multiplex PCR; TCRdb's table is partial and in-frame only. The top ten clones hold around 0.79% of a sample with 50,000 to 70,000 clones, around 88% of them seen once. This specimen was CD4+ or CD8+ T cells sorted from blood, taken in a trial of the OX40 agonist ivuxolimab. The receptors were gathered from an adult with an advanced solid tumor such as melanoma, head and neck, liver or kidney cancer.

The V gene is TRBV11-2, the J gene TRBJ2-7; D may match TRBD1 or TRBD2 (5 bases each). From germline, CDR1 is SGHAT and CDR2 FQNNGV. This CDR3 comprises 13 residues. V dropped 0 bases and J dropped 11 bases, with 14 bases sitting between them. CDR3 nucleotide sequence: TGTGCCAGCAGCTTAGATTGGTATGGGGGAGAGTACTTC. Amino acid sequence: CASSLDWYGGEYF. Full variable domain (remainder filled in from reference TRBV11-2 and TRBJ2-7): EAGVAQSPRYKIIEKRQSVAFWCNPISGHATLYWYQQILGQGPKLLIQFQNNGVVDDSQLPKDRFSAERLKGVDSTLKIQPAKLEDSAVYLCASSLDWYGGEYFGPGTRLTVT.

The rearrangement joins TRBV11-2 to TRBJ1-4; 7 bases fit TRBD1. Unmatched junction bases numbered 8, after V lost 5 bases and J lost 2 bases. This CDR3 has 16 amino acids. Germline-derived CDR1 and CDR2 are SGHAT and FQNNGV. CDR3 nucleotides: TGTGCCAGCAGCCCGACAGGGTACCGGACTAATGAAAAACTGTTTTTT. This codes for CASSPTGYRTNEKLFF.

The genes are TRBV6-1 and TRBJ2-2; D unclear. The germline gives CDR1 MNHNS, CDR2 SASEGT. Trimming removed 7 bases from V and 3 bases from J, with 12 bases in between. CDR3 length equals 14 residues. The CDR3 here is CASKDTDYTGELFF. The CDR3 coding sequence is TGTGCCAGCAAGGATACAGATTACACCGGGGAGCTGTTTTTT.

This clone came up once. J is TRBJ1-6 and V is TRBV5-1; 7 bases map to TRBD1. The CDR3 is made up of 14 amino acids. J lost 9 bases, V lost 2 bases, and 5 bases had no gene match. CDR1 and CDR2 (germline): SGHRS, YFSETQ. CDR3 DNA sequence: TGCGCCAGCAGCTTAGGTCACAGGGGTTCACCCCTCCACTTT. Protein sequence: CASSLGHRGSPLHF.

This chain joins TRBV30 and TRBJ2-4, with D maybe TRBD2 (6 bases). Trimming removed 3 bases from V and 0 bases from J, with 9 bases in between. The CDR3 loop spans 14 amino acids. The germline V gene encodes CDR1 GTSNPN and CDR2 SVGIG (reference sequence). The CDR3 sequence is CAWSGGLAKNIQYF. For the CDR3, the DNA is TGTGCCTGGAGCGGGGGACTAGCCAAAAACATTCAGTACTTC.

The chain's CDR3 is CASTSSGGSGANVLTF. The DNA of the CDR3 is TGCGCCAGCACCTCCAGCGGGGGCTCTGGGGCCAACGTCCTGACTTTC. The V and J genes are TRBV5-1 and TRBJ2-6, with 8 bases aligning to TRBD2. V gave up 6 bases and J gave up 0 bases; unmatched junction bases: 5. The CDR3 totals 16 residues. The germline gives CDR1 SGHRS, CDR2 YFSETQ. The variable domain in full, completed from reference TRBV5-1 and TRBJ2-6, reads KAGVTQTPRYLIKTRGQQVTLSCSPISGHRSVSWYQQTPGQGLQFLFEYFSETQRNKGNFPGRFSGRQFSNSRSEMNVSTLELGDSALYLCASTSSGGSGANVLTFGAGSRLTVL.

The chain carries TRBV7-9 and TRBJ2-3, with 11 bases matching TRBD2. The ends lost 0 bases at V and 5 bases at J; junction bases unmatched: 13. The CDR3 totals 19 residues. Germline lookup yields CDR1 SEHNR and CDR2 FQNEAQ (reference sequence). The CDR3 spells CASSLALSGLAGGRDTQYF. DNA for the CDR3: TGTGCCAGCAGCTTAGCGCTAAGTGGGCTAGCGGGAGGAAGAGATACGCAGTATTTT.

This clone was seen only once. Germline is not matched at one junction end, which may reflect a read error. The chain couples TRBV2 to TRBJ2-7, with D possibly TRBD1 on 6 matching bases. The CDR3 runs to 14 residues. Per the germline V gene, CDR1 is SNHLY and CDR2 is FYNNEI. This CDR3 is CASREGAGAYEQYF. In DNA form, the CDR3 reads TGTGCCAGCAGGGAAGGGGCAGGGGCCTACGAGCAGTACTTC.

The rearrangement joins TRBV13 to TRBJ2-1, with 13 bases lining up with TRBD2. V shed 5 bases, J shed 9 bases, and the junction held 13 bases outside the gene matches. Germline CDR1 is PRHDT and CDR2 is FYEKMQ (reference sequence). The CDR3 is 17 residues long. CDR3 sequence (DNA): TGTGCCAGCAGCCGAGGACTAGCGGGAGATTCGTCCGGTGAGCAGTTCTTC. The encoded protein is CASSRGLAGDSSGEQFF.

V and J are TRBV6-5 and TRBJ1-4, with D possibly matching TRBD1 (6 bases). With 2 bases removed from V and 8 bases from J, the gap between germline ends came to 9 bases. The CDR3 extends over 13 amino acids. From germline, CDR1 is MNHEY and CDR2 SVGAGI. The chain's CDR3 is CASSYRGFEKLFF. CDR3 nucleotides: TGTGCCAGCAGTTACAGGGGGTTCGAAAAACTGTTTTTT.

The chain is built from TRBV11-2 and TRBJ2-7; D gene unclear. Germline V gene data show CDR1 as SGHAT and CDR2 as FQNNGV. The CDR3 runs to 11 residues. Trimming took 5 bases from V and 7 from J, leaving 9 bases between them. CDR3: CASSQHGEQYF. Here the CDR3 DNA reads TGTGCCAGCAGCCAGCATGGAGAGCAGTACTTC.

This chain connects TRBV7-2 to TRBJ2-1, with D maybe TRBD2 (6 bases). This CDR3 region has 16 residues. With 0 bases removed from V and 0 bases from J, the gap between germline ends came to 9 bases. Per germline, CDR1 SGHTA and CDR2 FQGNSA. The CDR3 sequence: CASSLAAGSSYNEQFF. The CDR3 DNA reads TGTGCCAGCAGCTTAGCGGCGGGAAGCTCCTACAATGAGCAGTTCTTC.

The chain uses TRBV14 and TRBJ2-7, with 9 bases that match TRBD1. The CDR3 is 14 residues long. Unmatched junction bases numbered 2, after V lost 2 bases and J lost 3 bases. Per germline, CDR1 SGHDN and CDR2 FVKESK. The CDR3 coding sequence is TGTGCCAGCAGCCAACTGGACAGGGGCTACGAGCAGTACTTC. It yields the protein CASSQLDRGYEQYF.

The genes are TRBV7-2 and TRBJ2-2, with TRBD1 matching 11 bases. Germline V gene lookup returns CDR1 SGHTA and CDR2 FQGNSA. The V gene end was trimmed by 5 bases and the J gene end by 1 base; junction bases not matched to a gene: 6. CDR3 length: 17 residues. CDR3 in DNA: TGTGCCAGCAGCCGCTACGGGACAGGGGGGAACACCGGGGAGCTGTTTTTT. Its translation: CASSRYGTGGNTGELFF.